The 2 T cell receptor beta chains listed next were all sequenced from one sample in a study of blood T cell repertoires in COVID-19 (dated by TCRdb to 2020 to 2022). The library was generated by the immunoSEQ multiplex PCR assay. In its TCRdb copy, this immuneACCESS table keeps in-frame sequences only and misses some clones. Where compared with another copy, unresolved V genes explain less than half of these, and the others have no known cause. In this sample the table shows around 130,000 clones, approximately 81% of which occur a single time. The top ten clonotypes cover more than 1.2% of the sample. Sequenced input: peripheral blood. These receptors were obtained from a man aged 60 to 69 with acute or convalescent COVID-19.

This clone showed up just once. CDR3 sequence reads: CASSDLAPSSYNEQFF. The CDR3 bases are TGTGCCAGCAGCGACCTAGCACCGAGCTCCTACAATGAGCAGTTCTTC. The chain uses TRBV7-3 and TRBJ2-1; TRBD2 is a possible D gene (5 bases). Germline assignment: CDR1 SGHTA and CDR2 FQGTGA. The germline V and J ends were trimmed by 5 bases and 0 bases, with 14 bases remaining between them. The CDR3 runs 16 residues. Drawing the rest from reference TRBV7-3 and TRBJ2-1, the complete variable domain is GAGVSQTPSNKVTEKGKYVELRCDPISGHTALYWYRQSLGQGPEFLIYFQGTGAADDSGLPNDRFFAVRPEGSVSTLKIQRTERGDSAVYLCASSDLAPSSYNEQFFGPGTRLTVL.

The genes are TRBV10-2 and TRBJ2-2, with 9 bases that match TRBD2. This CDR3 contains 15 residues. The V segment lost 5 bases and the J segment 4 bases; nucleotides outside the gene matches: 5. Germline V lookup: CDR1 WSHSY, CDR2 SAAADI. CDR3 protein: CASSQTSGVTGELFF. CDR3 in DNA: TGCGCCAGCAGTCAGACTAGCGGAGTCACCGGGGAGCTGTTTTTT.